The 31 T cell receptor beta chains below come from one sample, sequenced in a study of graft-versus-host responses after intestinal transplantation. The data were produced by immunoSEQ multiplex PCR, yet TCRdb's version contains in-frame clones alone and is incomplete. The data show more than 10,000 clones, with more than 70% seen just once and roughly 50% held by the top ten. This specimen consisted of PBMCs, obtained approximately 130 days after transplant. The receptors here all came from a human patient who received an intestinal transplant, so some T cells may come from the graft donor.

This chain uses TRBV7-3 with TRBJ1-2; D is undetermined. The V end was cut by 2 bases, the J end by 4 bases, with 17 bases between. From germline, CDR1 is SGHTA and CDR2 FQGTGA. The CDR3 length is 16 residues. The DNA for the CDR3 is TGTGCCAGCAGCTTAGGCAGGCCTGGGTCGGGCTATGGCTACACCTTC. Encoded protein: CASSLGRPGSGYGYTF.

The chain recombines TRBV5-1 with TRBJ2-5; D perhaps matches TRBD2 (6 bases). This CDR3 has 14 residues. Per the germline V gene, CDR1 is SGHRS and CDR2 is YFSETQ. The V and J ends lost 0 bases and 4 bases respectively, with 10 bases between them. The CDR3: CASSLVGGGETQYF. CDR3 in DNA: TGCGCCAGCAGCTTGGTTGGGGGAGGAGAGACCCAGTACTTC.

The V gene is TRBV5-1, the J gene TRBJ2-1; no firm D call. The CDR3 spans 15 residues. The germline V gene encodes CDR1 SGHRS and CDR2 YFSETQ. Trimming removed 0 bases from V and 4 bases from J, with 11 bases in between. CDR3 sequence: CASSLGGSTYNEQFF. For the CDR3, the DNA is TGCGCCAGCAGCTTGGGAGGTTCCACTTACAATGAGCAGTTCTTC.

This clone was detected only a few times. V and J are TRBV28 and TRBJ2-7; D is perhaps TRBD1 or TRBD2 (5 bases each). The CDR3 runs 14 residues. The ends were cut back, 6 bases at V and 2 bases at J, with 14 bases in the middle. Per the germline V gene, CDR1 is MDHEN and CDR2 is SYDVKM. This chain's CDR3 is CASSVEGTAYEQYF. The CDR3 nucleotides read TGTGCCAGCAGCGTAGAAGGGACCGCCTACGAGCAGTACTTC.

The J gene is TRBJ2-7, the V gene TRBV2, with unresolved D. Trimming stripped 4 bases from V and 2 bases from J, with 9 bases between. Germline V gene lookup returns CDR1 SNHLY and CDR2 FYNNEI. This CDR3 contains 13 residues. The CDR3 spells CASSALVPYEQYF. In nucleotides, the CDR3 is TGTGCCAGCAGTGCTTTGGTACCCTACGAGCAGTACTTC.

V gene TRBV5-1 combines with J gene TRBJ2-3; D remains unclear. CDR1 and CDR2 (germline): SGHRS, YFSETQ. The V end was cut by 0 bases, the J end by 6 bases, with 14 bases between. This CDR3 has 15 residues. This CDR3 is CASSLALIMGDTQYF. The DNA of the CDR3 is TGCGCCAGCAGCTTGGCCCTTATAATGGGGGATACGCAGTATTTT.

The chain recombines TRBV7-8 with TRBJ2-6; either TRBD1 or TRBD2 may supply D (5 bases each). This CDR3 spans 15 amino acids. Trimming took off 6 bases at V and 0 bases at J, with 9 bases between the two ends. CDR1 and CDR2 from the germline V gene are SGHVS and FQNEAQ. The CDR3 loop is CASRKGSSGANVLTF. The DNA for the CDR3 is TGTGCCAGCAGAAAGGGGAGCTCTGGGGCCAACGTCCTGACTTTC.

The J gene is TRBJ2-3, the V gene TRBV6-1; D gene unclear. With 8 bases removed from V and 1 base from J, the gap between germline ends came to 13 bases. This CDR3 contains 14 residues. CDR1 is MNHNS, CDR2 SASEGT, per germline. CDR3 amino acids: CASAVRLGTDTQYF. The CDR3 DNA follows: TGTGCCAGCGCGGTACGTTTGGGCACAGATACGCAGTATTTT.

The chain links TRBV7-9 to TRBJ2-2; no reliable D call. The CDR3 is 14 amino acids. In germline, CDR1 is SEHNR, CDR2 FQNEAQ (reference sequence). V was shortened by 7 bases and J by 4 bases, with 13 bases between the two germline ends. The CDR3 DNA follows: TGTGCCAGCATCCCGGGCCAAGGCACCGGGGAGCTGTTTTTT. It codes for CASIPGQGTGELFF.

The V and J genes are TRBV27 and TRBJ2-7; 8 bases are a match to TRBD1. This CDR3 has 14 amino acids. The V segment lost 4 bases and the J segment 1 base; nucleotides outside the gene matches: 3. Germline lookup yields CDR1 MNHEY and CDR2 SMNVEV (reference sequence). CDR3 in amino acids: CASSSWTGSYEQYF. CDR3 coding DNA: TGTGCCAGCAGTTCCTGGACAGGGTCCTACGAGCAGTACTTC.

This chain connects TRBV4-2 to TRBJ2-6; 10 bases agree with TRBD2. This CDR3 contains 17 residues. The V gene's germline CDR1 is LGHNA and CDR2 YNFKEQ. V lost 0 bases to trimming and J lost 3 bases; unmatched junction nucleotides: 2. CDR3 sequence reads: CASSQDLAGVGANVLTF. The CDR3 bases are TGTGCCAGCAGCCAAGATCTAGCGGGAGTTGGGGCCAACGTCCTGACTTTC.

This rearrangement joins TRBV21-1 to TRBJ2-4. TRBV21-1 counts as a pseudogene. CDR3 length equals 9 residues. This chain's CDR3 is CASSNIQYF. Written as DNA, the CDR3 is TGTGCCAGCAGCAACATTCAGTACTTC.

This clone is deemed medium-sized. This sequence joins TRBV14 and TRBJ2-4; the D gene is possibly TRBD2 (5 bases). Germline-derived CDR1 and CDR2 are SGHDN and FVKESK. Trimming removed 4 bases at V and 0 bases at J, with 13 bases between. This CDR3 region has 16 residues. CDR3 residues: CASSPLSGLAKNIQYF. The CDR3 coding sequence is TGTGCCAGCAGCCCACTGAGCGGACTAGCCAAAAACATTCAGTACTTC.

The rearrangement links TRBV7-9 to TRBJ2-1; D gene uncertain. Germline CDR1 is SEHNR and CDR2 is FQNEAQ (reference sequence). CDR3 size: 15 residues. Trimming shortened V by 3 bases and J by 0 bases, and 9 bases separated the two germline ends. CDR3 sequence: CASSFQFRSYNEQFF. The CDR3 DNA is TGTGCCAGCAGCTTCCAGTTCCGCTCCTACAATGAGCAGTTCTTC.

The chain carries TRBV6-5 and TRBJ2-7; possible D gene TRBD1, 6 bases. The V gene lost 6 bases and the J gene lost 0 bases, with 15 bases spanning the gap. The CDR3 extends over 15 amino acids. Germline V CDR1 and CDR2: MNHEY, SVGAGI. CDR3 sequence reads: CASRTQGSSSYEQYF. The CDR3 DNA sequence: TGTGCCAGCAGGACGCAGGGGAGTAGCTCCTACGAGCAGTACTTC.

The V call is TRBV5-6, the J call TRBJ1-5; D not resolved. The length of the CDR3 is 12 residues. V was trimmed by 4 bases and J by 4 bases, leaving 6 bases between them. Germline values: CDR1 SGHDT, CDR2 YYEEEE. CDR3 sequence (DNA): TGTGCCAGCAGCGTCCCTAATCAGCCCCAGCATTTT. Amino acids: CASSVPNQPQHF. The whole variable domain, remainder taken from reference TRBV5-6 and TRBJ1-5, is DAGVTQSPTHLIKTRGQQVTLRCSPKSGHDTVSWYQQALGQGPQFIFQYYEEEERQRGNFPDRFSGHQFPNYSSELNVNALLLGDSALYLCASSVPNQPQHFGDGTRLSIL.

The CDR3 DNA reads as TGTGCCTGGGGAATTCCTTCTTCCCTCCACTTT. Translation gives CAWGIPSSLHF. The chain combines TRBV30 with TRBJ1-6, with D unclear. Trimming pared 5 bases from V and 14 bases from J, leaving 13 bases between. CDR1 and CDR2 from the germline V gene are GTSNPN and SVGIG (reference sequence). The CDR3 covers 11 residues.

The chain carries TRBV5-1 and TRBJ2-1; the D is unclear. Germline CDR1 and CDR2: SGHRS and YFSETQ. V dropped 4 bases and J dropped 4 bases, with 9 bases sitting between them. The CDR3 has 13 residues. The CDR3 protein is CASSSDDYNEQFF. For the CDR3, the DNA is TGCGCCAGCAGCAGCGACGATTACAATGAGCAGTTCTTC. Filled out from reference TRBV5-1 and TRBJ2-1, the complete variable domain reads KAGVTQTPRYLIKTRGQQVTLSCSPISGHRSVSWYQQTPGQGLQFLFEYFSETQRNKGNFPGRFSGRQFSNSRSEMNVSTLELGDSALYLCASSSDDYNEQFFGPGTRLTVL.

This clone was seen once. J is TRBJ1-3 and V is TRBV7-6; no definite D call. The CDR3 has 16 residues. Germline V CDR1 and CDR2: SGHVS, FNYEAQ. V was trimmed by 5 bases and J by 0 bases, leaving 14 bases between them. CDR3 loop: CASSLSGLSSGNTIYF. The CDR3 DNA sequence: TGTGCCAGCAGCCTCTCCGGGCTCTCCTCTGGAAACACCATATATTTT.

J is TRBJ2-1 and V is TRBV6-6; 11 nucleotides line up with TRBD1. CDR3 length equals 15 residues. After removal of 2 bases from V and 7 bases from J, the junction contained 4 bases not matched to a gene. The germline V gene encodes CDR1 MNHNY and CDR2 SVGAGI (reference sequence). The CDR3 coding sequence is TGTGCCAGCAGTTACGGCGGGACAGGGGGTAATGAGCAGTTCTTC. It encodes CASSYGGTGGNEQFF.

The V call is TRBV9, the J call TRBJ1-4, with D tentatively TRBD1 (6 bases). This CDR3 contains 15 residues. CDR1 is SGDLS, CDR2 YYNGEE, per germline. The ends were cut back, 5 bases at V and 0 bases at J, with 11 bases in the middle. As DNA, the CDR3 is TGTGCCAGCAGTGAGGGGGGTTCAACTAATGAAAAACTGTTTTTT. This translates into CASSEGGSTNEKLFF.

This clone occurred once. V is TRBV7-3 and J is TRBJ2-2, with D maybe TRBD1 (7 bases). This CDR3 is 18 amino acids long. In germline, CDR1 is SGHTA, CDR2 FQGTGA. Trimming removed 4 bases at V and 0 bases at J, with 18 bases between. The CDR3 is CASSSRPQGGPNTGELFF. In DNA, the CDR3 is TGTGCCAGCAGCTCAAGGCCCCAGGGGGGACCGAACACCGGGGAGCTGTTTTTT.

The rearrangement uses TRBV4-2 and TRBJ2-7; 7 nucleotides line up with TRBD2. V lost 0 bases to trimming and J lost 2 bases; unmatched junction nucleotides: 4. Looked up from germline, CDR1 is LGHNA and CDR2 is YNFKEQ. CDR3 length: 15 amino acids. The CDR3, as DNA: TGTGCCAGCAGCCAAGATTCGGGGGGAGCCTACGAGCAGTACTTC. Protein: CASSQDSGGAYEQYF.

The chain recombines TRBV6-6 with TRBJ2-7, with D possibly matching TRBD1 (5 bases). The germline gives CDR1 MNHNY, CDR2 SVGAGI (reference sequence). The V end was cut by 10 bases, the J end by 2 bases, with 12 bases between. This CDR3 is built from 12 residues. The CDR3 DNA is TGTGCCATTTCATGGGGCACCTACGAGCAGTACTTC. Its protein is CAISWGTYEQYF.

The genes are TRBV6-6 and TRBJ2-7; D gene ambiguous. The CDR3 consists of 13 residues. Per the germline V gene, CDR1 is MNHNY and CDR2 is SVGAGI (reference sequence). The V and J ends lost 5 bases and 6 bases respectively, with 14 bases between them. The CDR3 bases are TGTGCCAGCAGTAAATACCTCGACCTCGAGCAGTACTTC. Translated: CASSKYLDLEQYF.

On this clone: The sample contains more than one DNA sequence encoding this CDR3. The gene calls are TRBV6-1 and TRBJ2-3; 10 nucleotides agree with TRBD2. The germline CDR1 and CDR2 sequences are MNHNS and SASEGT. This CDR3 spans 16 amino acids. The V gene end was trimmed by 0 bases and the J gene end by 4 bases; junction bases not matched to a gene: 4. CDR3: CASSEARLAGADTQYF. The DNA for the CDR3 is TGTGCCAGCAGTGAAGCGCGGCTAGCGGGAGCAGATACGCAGTATTTT.

The rearrangement uses TRBV30 and TRBJ1-1, with D tentatively TRBD1 (5 bases). With 3 bases removed from V and 8 bases from J, the gap between germline ends came to 13 bases. Germline lookup yields CDR1 GTSNPN and CDR2 SVGIG (reference sequence). The CDR3 sequence is 12 residues long. CDR3 sequence reads: CAWRGTAVEAFF. In DNA, the CDR3 is TGTGCCTGGAGAGGGACGGCAGTAGAAGCTTTCTTT.

This chain uses TRBV6-4 with TRBJ2-3, with 12 positions matching TRBD2. Per the germline V gene, CDR1 is MRHNA and CDR2 is SNTAGT. V lost 4 bases and J lost 4; bases outside the gene matches: 3. CDR3 length equals 15 residues. The CDR3 nucleotides are TGTGCCAGCAGTGCTAGCGGGGGGGCTCCAGATACGCAGTATTTT. This gives the protein CASSASGGAPDTQYF.

The sample holds a few counts of this clone. The chain recombines TRBV6-8 with TRBJ1-2; 7 bases fit TRBD1. From germline, CDR1 is MNHGY and CDR2 SAAAGT. J gave up 7 bases and V 5 bases, and 7 bases lay outside the gene matches. The CDR3 sequence is 13 residues long. DNA for the CDR3: TGTGCCAGCAGTGGAACAGGGGAGGGTGGCTACACCTTC. As protein: CASSGTGEGGYTF.

This rearrangement joins TRBV9 to TRBJ2-7; D gene ambiguous. Germline V gives CDR1 SGDLS, CDR2 YYNGEE. CDR3 length: 15 amino acids. V was trimmed by 0 bases and J by 3 bases, leaving 13 bases between them. CDR3 DNA: TGTGCCAGCAGCGTAGAGGCGTTCCCTAACTACGAGCAGTACTTC. Residues: CASSVEAFPNYEQYF.

The chain joins TRBV5-1 to TRBJ2-3, with 12 bases identical to TRBD2. The CDR3 has 16 amino acids. The germline CDR1 and CDR2 sequences are SGHRS and YFSETQ. After removal of 0 bases from V and 7 bases from J, the junction contained 6 bases not matched to a gene. CDR3 DNA sequence: TGCGCCAGCAGCTTGGCCCTAGCGGGAGGGTGGAATACGCAGTATTTT. Amino acids: CASSLALAGGWNTQYF. Full variable domain (outside the CDR3, taken from reference TRBV5-1 and TRBJ2-3): KAGVTQTPRYLIKTRGQQVTLSCSPISGHRSVSWYQQTPGQGLQFLFEYFSETQRNKGNFPGRFSGRQFSNSRSEMNVSTLELGDSALYLCASSLALAGGWNTQYFGPGTRLTVL.